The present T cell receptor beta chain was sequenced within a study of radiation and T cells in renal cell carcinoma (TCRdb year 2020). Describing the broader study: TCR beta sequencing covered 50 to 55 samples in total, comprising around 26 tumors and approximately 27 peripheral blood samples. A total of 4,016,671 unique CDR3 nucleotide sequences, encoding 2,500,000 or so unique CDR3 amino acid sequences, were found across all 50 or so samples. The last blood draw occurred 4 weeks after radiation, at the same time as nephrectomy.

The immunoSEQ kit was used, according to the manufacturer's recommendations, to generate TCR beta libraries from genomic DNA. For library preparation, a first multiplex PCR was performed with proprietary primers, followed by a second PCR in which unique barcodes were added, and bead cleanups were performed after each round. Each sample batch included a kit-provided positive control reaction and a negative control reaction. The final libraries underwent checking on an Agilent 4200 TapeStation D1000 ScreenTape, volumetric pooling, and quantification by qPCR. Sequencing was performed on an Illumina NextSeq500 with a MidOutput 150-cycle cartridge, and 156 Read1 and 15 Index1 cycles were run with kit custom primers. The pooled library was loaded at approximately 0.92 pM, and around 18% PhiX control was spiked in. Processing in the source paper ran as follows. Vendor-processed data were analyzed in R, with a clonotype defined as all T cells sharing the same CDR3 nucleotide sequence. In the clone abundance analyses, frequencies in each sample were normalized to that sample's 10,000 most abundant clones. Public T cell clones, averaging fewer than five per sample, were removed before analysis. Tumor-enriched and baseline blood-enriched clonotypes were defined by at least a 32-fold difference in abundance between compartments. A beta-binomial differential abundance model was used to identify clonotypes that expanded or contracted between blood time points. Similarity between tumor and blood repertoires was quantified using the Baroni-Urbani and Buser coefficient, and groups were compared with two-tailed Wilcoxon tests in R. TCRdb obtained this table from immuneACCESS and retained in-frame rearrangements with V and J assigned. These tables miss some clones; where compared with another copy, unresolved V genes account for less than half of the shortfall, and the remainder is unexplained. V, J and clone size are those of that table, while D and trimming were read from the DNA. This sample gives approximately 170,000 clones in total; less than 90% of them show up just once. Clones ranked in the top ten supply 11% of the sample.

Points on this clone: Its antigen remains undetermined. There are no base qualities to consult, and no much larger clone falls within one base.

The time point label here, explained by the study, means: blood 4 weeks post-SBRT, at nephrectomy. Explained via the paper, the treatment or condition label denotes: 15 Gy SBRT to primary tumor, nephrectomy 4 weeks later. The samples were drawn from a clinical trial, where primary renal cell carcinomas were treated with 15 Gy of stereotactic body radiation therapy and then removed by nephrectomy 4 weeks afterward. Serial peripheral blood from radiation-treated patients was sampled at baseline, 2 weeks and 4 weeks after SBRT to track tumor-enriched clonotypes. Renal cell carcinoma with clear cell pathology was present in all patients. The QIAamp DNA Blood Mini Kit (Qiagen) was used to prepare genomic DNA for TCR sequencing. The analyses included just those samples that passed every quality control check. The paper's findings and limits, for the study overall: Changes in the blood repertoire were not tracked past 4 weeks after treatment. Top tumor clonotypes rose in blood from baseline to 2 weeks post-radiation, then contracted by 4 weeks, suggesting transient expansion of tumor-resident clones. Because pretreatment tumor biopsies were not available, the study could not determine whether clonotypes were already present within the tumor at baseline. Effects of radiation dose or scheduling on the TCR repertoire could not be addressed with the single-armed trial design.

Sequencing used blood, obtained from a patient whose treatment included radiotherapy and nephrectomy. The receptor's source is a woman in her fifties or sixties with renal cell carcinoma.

The DNA sequence is given as TGTGCCAGCAGTTCGACAGGGGCCGACTATGGCTACACCTTC. This translates into CASSSTGADYGYTF. This receptor chain uses TRBV5-6 and TRBJ1-2; the central 8 bases match TRBD1. Unmatched junction bases come to 6, with V trimmed by 5 bases and J by 3 bases. Per the germline V gene, SGHDT is the CDR1 and YYEEEE is the CDR2. The CDR3 numbers 14 residues from cysteine through phenylalanine. Only the CDR3 region is kept as DNA, spanning 42 bases read in frame from base 1.